The 23 T cell receptor beta chains reported below all come from one sample, sequenced in a study of blood T cell repertoires in COVID-19. Only in-frame clones appear in the TCRdb table, and some are missing; sequencing was by immunoSEQ multiplex PCR. This sample has tens of thousands of clones, with more than 75% found just once. Sequenced: peripheral blood. The receptors derive from a woman aged 55-75 years with acute or convalescent COVID-19.

This chain uses TRBV28 with TRBJ2-3; 7 bases match TRBD1. The V segment lost 4 bases and the J segment 4 bases; nucleotides outside the gene matches: 5. The germline gives CDR1 MDHEN, CDR2 SYDVKM. This CDR3 has 14 residues. This CDR3 is CASSYTGAPDTQYF. The CDR3 DNA reads as TGTGCCAGCAGTTACACAGGGGCCCCAGATACGCAGTATTTT.

The chain combines TRBV3-1 (or the pseudogene TRBV3-2) with TRBJ1-2, with D possibly being TRBD1 (5 bases). Trimming removed 3 bases from V and 6 bases from J, with 11 bases in between. Germline assignment: CDR1 LGHDT and CDR2 YNNKEL (reference sequence). The CDR3 runs 13 residues. The CDR3 reads CASSHSGNNGYTF. As DNA, the CDR3 is TGTGCCAGCAGCCATTCAGGGAATAATGGCTACACCTTC.

The chain employs TRBV3-1 (or the pseudogene TRBV3-2) and TRBJ2-1, with 10 bases fitting TRBD2. Per the germline V gene, CDR1 is LGHDT and CDR2 is YNNKEL (reference sequence). The trim removed 1 base at V and 12 bases at J, leaving 6 bases unmatched. The CDR3 loop spans 14 amino acids. The DNA for the CDR3 is TGTGCCAGCAGCCAAGCTAGCGGGGGCGGGGGGCAGTTCTTC. Protein product: CASSQASGGGGQFF.

This clone was recorded once. This sequence joins TRBV5-1 and TRBJ1-6, with TRBD1 matching over 8 bases. The germline gives CDR1 SGHRS, CDR2 YFSETQ. The CDR3 runs 14 residues. V shed 4 bases and J 15 bases; nucleotides not matched to a gene: 12. The CDR3 loop is CASSKDREGAGLHF. The CDR3 coding sequence is TGCGCCAGCAGCAAGGACAGGGAGGGTGCAGGCCTCCACTTT.

This rearrangement joins TRBV11-2 to TRBJ2-7; D is uncertain. The CDR3 has 14 amino acids. CDR1 is SGHAT, CDR2 FQNNGV, per germline. Trimming took off 2 bases at V and 6 bases at J, with 14 bases between the two ends. For the CDR3, the DNA is TGTGCCAGCAGCTTACATATGGTCAGTGCCGAGCAGTACGTC. It codes for CASSLHMVSAEQYV.

This chain links TRBV7-8 with TRBJ2-5; D is unclear. V was cut by 6 bases and J by 2 bases, with 16 bases left in between. The length of the CDR3 is 15 residues. Germline V gives CDR1 SGHVS, CDR2 FQNEAQ. CDR3 nucleotide sequence: TGTGCCAGCAGTAAACCGCCAGGAACACAAGAGACCCAGTACTTC. Protein product: CASSKPPGTQETQYF. Supplemented by reference TRBV7-8 and TRBJ2-5, the full variable domain reads GAGVSQSPRYKVAKRGQDVALRCDPISGHVSLFWYQQALGQGPEFLTYFQNEAQLDKSGLPSDRFFAERPEGSVSTLKIQRTQQEDSAVYLCASSKPPGTQETQYFGPGTRLLVL.

This rearrangement joins TRBV6-6 to TRBJ1-2; 8 bases map to TRBD1. The CDR3 spans 15 residues. V lost 2 bases to trimming and J lost 8 bases; unmatched junction nucleotides: 10. Per the germline V gene, CDR1 is MNHNY and CDR2 is SVGAGI (reference sequence). CDR3 in amino acids: CASSYSAGGLGGYTF. The CDR3 DNA follows: TGTGCCAGCAGTTACAGTGCAGGGGGCCTGGGCGGCTACACCTTC.

The chain recombines TRBV27 with TRBJ2-5; a possible D gene is TRBD1 (6 bases). Germline loops: CDR1 MNHEY, CDR2 SMNVEV (reference sequence). The CDR3 runs to 15 residues. V lost 4 bases and J 7 bases, leaving 19 bases between the germline ends. CDR3 in amino acids: CASSSPGASDRTQYF. Here the CDR3 DNA reads TGTGCCAGCAGTTCCCCAGGGGCTTCGGATCGGACCCAGTACTTC.

V and J are TRBV7-8 and TRBJ2-5; D might be TRBD1 (5 bases). Germline V gene data show CDR1 as SGHVS and CDR2 as FQNEAQ. The CDR3 sequence is 14 residues long. Trimming shortened V by 0 bases and J by 2 bases, and 7 bases separated the two germline ends. The CDR3 DNA is TGTGCCAGCAGCTTAGCGACAGTTCAAGAGACCCAGTACTTC. Protein sequence: CASSLATVQETQYF.

V is TRBV6-1 and J is TRBJ2-7; D is possibly TRBD2 (5 bases). Trimming took 1 base from V and 6 from J, leaving 10 bases between them. This CDR3 comprises 13 residues. Germline CDR1 is MNHNS and CDR2 is SASEGT. CDR3 sequence (DNA): TGTGCCAGCAGTGAAGAGGTCCGGGGCGAGCAGTACGTC. This encodes CASSEEVRGEQYV.

This clone was seen once. CDR3 sequence reads: CASSKEGAGRGNEQFF. As DNA, the CDR3 is TGTGCCAGCAGCAAAGAAGGAGCGGGTCGGGGGAATGAGCAGTTCTTC. The chain combines TRBV21-1 with TRBJ2-1; the table calls TRBD2, which could not be checked here. TRBV21-1 is a pseudogene locus. This CDR3 spans 16 amino acids.

This clone was detected once. J is TRBJ2-2 and V is TRBV7-2, with D maybe TRBD1 (5 bases). Per germline, CDR1 SGHTA and CDR2 FQGNSA. The CDR3 contains 15 residues. Trimming cost V 7 bases and J 4 bases, with 16 bases left between them. The CDR3 protein is CASTLGPGSTGELFF. The DNA for the CDR3 is TGTGCCAGCACCCTGGGGCCTGGAAGCACCGGGGAGCTGTTTTTT.

Worth noting for this clone: This CDR3 fails to terminate in the conserved phenylalanine or tryptophan, so it likely reflects a read error. The DNA is left out, because the CDR3 cannot be placed on it with certainty; the CDR3 is given as TCRdb lists it. This chain connects TRBV4-2 to TRBJ2-7; TRBD1, the D gene given by the table, was not confirmed from the DNA. Germline-derived CDR1 and CDR2 are LGHNA and YNFKEQ. Including both end residues, the CDR3 is 17 amino acids long. This CDR3 is CASSQDLAGRDRGYRAI.

The rearrangement uses TRBV2 and TRBJ1-5; D is possibly TRBD1 (6 bases). The CDR3 totals 13 residues. CDR1 is SNHLY, CDR2 FYNNEI, per germline. The V end was cut by 4 bases, the J end by 8 bases, with 12 bases between. CDR3 bases: TGTGCCAGCAGTGGGACAGCCGAAAAGCCCCAGCATTTT. It is translated as CASSGTAEKPQHF.

The chain carries TRBV6-4 and TRBJ1-2; a possible D gene is TRBD1 (6 bases). Per germline, CDR1 MRHNA and CDR2 SNTAGT. Trimming removed 2 bases from V and 4 bases from J, with 11 bases in between. This CDR3 is 14 amino acids long. This CDR3 reads CASSDLGQSYGYTF. The CDR3 region has the DNA TGTGCCAGCAGTGACCTTGGACAGAGCTATGGCTACACCTTC.

The chain is built from TRBV7-8 and TRBJ2-3; D perhaps matches TRBD2 (6 bases). Trimming shortened V by 5 bases and J by 2 bases, and 17 bases separated the two germline ends. The CDR3 is made up of 16 amino acids. Germline V gives CDR1 SGHVS, CDR2 FQNEAQ. Here the CDR3 reads CASSQAGGKYTDTQYF. DNA for the CDR3: TGTGCCAGCAGCCAAGCGGGCGGGAAATACACAGATACGCAGTATTTT.

The V call is TRBV19, the J call TRBJ1-4; D remains unclear. The CDR3 loop spans 14 amino acids. Per germline, CDR1 LNHDA and CDR2 SQIVND (reference sequence). The V end was cut by 7 bases, the J end by 7 bases, with 16 bases between. The CDR3 spells CASTLHGLGEKLFF. DNA for the CDR3: TGTGCCAGTACCCTCCACGGGTTGGGTGAAAAACTGTTTTTT.

The chain's CDR3 is CASSLRTGTNTGELFF. In DNA form, the CDR3 reads TGTGCCAGCAGTTTAAGGACAGGGACGAACACCGGGGAGCTGTTTTTT. The chain has TRBV6-5 and TRBJ2-2; 8 positions agree with TRBD1. The CDR3 runs 16 residues. Losses at the gene ends were 4 bases for V and 0 bases for J; bases not matched to a gene: 4. The germline gives CDR1 MNHEY, CDR2 SVGAGI.

J is TRBJ1-2 and V is TRBV6-5; D possibly corresponds to TRBD1 (6 bases). The CDR3 consists of 15 residues. V lost 0 bases, J lost 6 bases, and 14 bases lay in between. Germline assignment: CDR1 MNHEY and CDR2 SVGAGI. The CDR3 region has the DNA TGTGCCAGCAGTTACTCTCAGGGGCCATTGGATGGCTACACCTTC. This translates into CASSYSQGPLDGYTF.

CDR3 bases: TGTGCCAGCAGCCCCGGGACTAGGCCCCAAGGTGAGCAGTTCTTC. Encoded protein: CASSPGTRPQGEQFF. The chain links TRBV7-3 to TRBJ2-1, with 8 positions matching TRBD2. This CDR3 is built from 15 residues. CDR1 and CDR2 (germline): SGHTA, FQGTGA. J was trimmed by 9 bases and V by 5 bases; bases with no gene match: 12.

This clone was seen only once. The V call is TRBV7-8, the J call TRBJ2-1; 7 bases map to TRBD2. Germline loops: CDR1 SGHVS, CDR2 FQNEAQ. V dropped 2 bases and J dropped 7; count of bases not matched to a gene: 8. The length of the CDR3 is 15 residues. The CDR3 spells CASSLFGGRNNEQFF. In DNA form, the CDR3 reads TGTGCCAGCAGCTTATTCGGCGGGAGAAATAATGAGCAGTTCTTC.

The CDR3, as DNA: TGTGCCAGTAGTAGTGACAGGGATAATGGCTACACCTTC. This sequence encodes CASSSDRDNGYTF. The chain employs TRBV19 and TRBJ1-2; 7 bases line up with TRBD1. Germline V gives CDR1 LNHDA, CDR2 SQIVND (reference sequence). The CDR3 is made up of 13 amino acids. V gave up 4 bases and J gave up 6 bases; unmatched junction bases: 5.

The chain couples TRBV5-1 to TRBJ1-1, with TRBD1 as a possible D gene (6 bases). Trimming removed 0 bases from V and 0 bases from J, with 9 bases in between. Germline V CDR1 and CDR2: SGHRS, YFSETQ. The CDR3 extends over 15 amino acids. CDR3 DNA sequence: TGCGCCAGCAGCTTGGGGGGGCAGATGAACACTGAAGCTTTCTTT. Its protein product is CASSLGGQMNTEAFF. Using reference TRBV5-1 and TRBJ1-1 for the parts outside the CDR3, the full variable domain is KAGVTQTPRYLIKTRGQQVTLSCSPISGHRSVSWYQQTPGQGLQFLFEYFSETQRNKGNFPGRFSGRQFSNSRSEMNVSTLELGDSALYLCASSLGGQMNTEAFFGQGTRLTVV.